This T cell receptor beta chain is drawn from a study of blood T cell repertoires in COVID-19. Study-wide background: Sources were T cells, B-cell-depleted T cells, or PBMCs; the material itself was cDNA or gDNA.

In the authors' workflow: Nucleated cell number was recorded as an estimate derived from reference gene primer amplification. Assay used: immunoSEQ multiplex PCR; TCRdb lists only in-frame clones, some missing. D and trimming were read from the DNA, whereas the V and J calls and clone size are those reported in that table. The sample records 450,000 to 500,000 clones, 70% to 90% being singletons. Germline lookup yields CDR1 SGDLS and CDR2 YYNGEE. This CDR3 region has 17 residues. V lost 4 bases and J lost 2; bases outside the gene matches: 11. The chain has TRBV9 and TRBJ2-3, with 9 bases identical to TRBD2. Specimen: peripheral blood. The sequence was collected from a human donor in a cohort sampled during active COVID-19. The CDR3 DNA reads TGTGCCAGCAGCTTCCCGCTGGGCGGGAGGGACACAGATACGCAGTATTTT. Its protein product is CASSFPLGGRDTDTQYF.